This T cell receptor (beta chain) was recovered during a study of identical twins. Turning to this clonotype: Its antigen is not identified.

In TCRdb, the 5' RACE reads were re-called with MiXCR into one record per CDR3 protein. The sample has 400,000 to 600,000 distinct CDR3 sequences, around 20% seen once. Study conclusions and caveats: These conclusions were based on statistical analysis (cross-sectional, not following the same donors).

The data also belong to a second study, concerning yellow fever vaccine responses in identical twins. That work states: Twin vaccine T cell responses reportedly seemed partly convergent, partly personalized.

This clonotype was sampled from a woman younger than 30 in good health. The sequencing input was CD4+ T cells sorted from blood.

CDR3 amino acids: CASSRFVSQGGEKLFF. For the CDR3, the DNA is TGCGCCAGCAGCCGTTTCGTGTCGCAGGGGGGAGAAAAACTGTTTTTT. The gene calls are TRBV4-1 and TRBJ1-4, with 7 positions matching TRBD1. Germline V CDR1 and CDR2: MGHRA, YSYEKL. This CDR3 is 16 amino acids long. V lost 4 bases, J lost 8 bases, and 13 bases stayed unmatched.